Shown below are 26 T cell receptor beta chains from a single sample sequenced in a study of blood T cell repertoires in COVID-19. Profiled with immunoSEQ multiplex PCR; TCRdb holds only in-frame clones, not every one. The table records approximately 100,000 clones, about 89% of them present only once. The material sequenced was peripheral blood. These receptors were obtained from a human donor in a cohort sampled during active COVID-19.

This rearrangement joins TRBV28 to TRBJ1-2; TRBD1 is a possible D gene (6 bases). V was clipped by 5 bases and J by 7 bases, with 20 bases between them. The CDR3 sequence is 15 residues long. CDR1 and CDR2 (germline): MDHEN, SYDVKM. As DNA, the CDR3 is TGTGCCAGCAGTCTACCCCAAGGGGGGGCGTCTGGCTACACCTTC. It encodes CASSLPQGGASGYTF.

The gene calls are TRBV24-1 and TRBJ1-2; 8 bases fit TRBD1. V shed 3 bases and J 3 bases; nucleotides not matched to a gene: 2. The CDR3 loop spans 14 amino acids. Germline V gene sequence: CDR1 KGHDR, CDR2 SFDVKD. CDR3 DNA: TGTGCCACCAGTGATATGACAGGGGACTATGGCTACACCTTC. Its translation is CATSDMTGDYGYTF.

The chain carries TRBV28 and TRBJ2-1; perhaps TRBD1 as D (5 bases). This CDR3 contains 15 residues. Germline CDR1 is MDHEN and CDR2 is SYDVKM. The germline V and J ends were trimmed by 4 bases and 8 bases, with 18 bases remaining between them. The CDR3 sequence: CASSWGSAEGDEQFF. As DNA, the CDR3 is TGTGCCAGCAGTTGGGGCAGCGCCGAAGGGGATGAGCAGTTCTTC.

The rearrangement joins TRBV2 to TRBJ2-5; 15 bases fit TRBD2. This CDR3 is 15 amino acids long. Germline V CDR1 and CDR2: SNHLY, FYNNEI. Trimming cost V 4 bases and J 5 bases; bases outside gene matches: 2. CDR3 DNA: TGTGCCAGCAGTGTCGGACTAGCGGGAGGGGAGACCCAGTACTTC. It specifies CASSVGLAGGETQYF.

V usage is TRBV5-4 and J usage is TRBJ2-3, with D possibly matching TRBD2 (6 bases). CDR3 length: 12 residues. The V and J ends lost 4 bases and 5 bases respectively, with 8 bases between them. CDR1 is SGHNT and CDR2 is YYREEE in the germline V gene (reference sequence). The CDR3 DNA reads TGTGCCAGCAGCCCCGGGGGAGATACGCAGTATTTT. This gives the protein CASSPGGDTQYF. Full variable domain (missing parts from reference TRBV5-4 and TRBJ2-3): ETGVTQSPTHLIKTRGQQVTLRCSSQSGHNTVSWYQQALGQGPQFIFQYYREEENGRGNFPPRFSGLQFPNYSSELNVNALELDDSALYLCASSPGGDTQYFGPGTRLTVL.

The rearrangement links TRBV24-1 to TRBJ2-1, with 11 bases matching TRBD2. Germline CDR1 is KGHDR and CDR2 is SFDVKD. V was pared by 3 bases and J by 6 bases, with 9 bases of the junction left unmatched. The CDR3 has 17 residues. CDR3 coding DNA: TGTGCCACCAGTGATCCAACTAGCGGGGGTACCTTCAATGAGCAGTTCTTC. Residues: CATSDPTSGGTFNEQFF.

The gene calls are TRBV4-1 and TRBJ1-2; D may be TRBD1 (5 bases). Trimming removed 1 base at V and 6 bases at J, with 18 bases between. This CDR3 has 16 residues. Looked up from germline, CDR1 is MGHRA and CDR2 is YSYEKL. The CDR3 loop reads CASSQGGLVVVDGYTF. Written as DNA, the CDR3 is TGCGCCAGCAGCCAAGGGGGACTTGTGGTCGTGGATGGCTACACCTTC.

The chain has TRBV7-9 and TRBJ2-7, with 9 bases matching TRBD1. Trimming removed 5 bases from V and 2 bases from J; junction bases left unmatched: 7. Germline V lookup: CDR1 SEHNR, CDR2 FQNEAQ (reference sequence). CDR3 size: 15 residues. The CDR3 is CASSLGQGTTYEQYF. CDR3 sequence (DNA): TGTGCCAGCAGCCTGGGACAGGGAACCACCTACGAGCAGTACTTC.

This clone was observed a few times. The chain couples TRBV15 to TRBJ2-1, with 8 bases aligning to TRBD1. CDR3 length: 17 amino acids. Trimming removed 3 bases from V and 5 bases from J; junction bases left unmatched: 12. CDR1 is LNHNV and CDR2 is YYDKDF in the germline V gene (reference sequence). CDR3 residues: CATSREEPGQAHNEQFF. CDR3 sequence (DNA): TGTGCCACCAGCAGGGAGGAACCGGGACAGGCACACAATGAGCAGTTCTTC.

This clone was seen once. The chain is built from TRBV5-6 and TRBJ1-5, with D tentatively TRBD1 (5 bases). V lost 2 bases and J 7 bases, leaving 16 bases between the germline ends. CDR3 length: 15 amino acids. Germline CDR1 and CDR2: SGHDT and YYEEEE. CDR3 sequence: CASSFGGAGGQPQHF. Written as DNA, the CDR3 is TGTGCCAGCAGCTTTGGAGGGGCCGGTGGGCAGCCCCAGCATTTT.

The V and J genes are TRBV27 and TRBJ2-3, with 16 bases lining up with TRBD2. Germline loops: CDR1 MNHEY, CDR2 SMNVEV (reference sequence). Trimming cost V 6 bases and J 1 base; bases outside gene matches: 10. The CDR3 covers 19 residues. CDR3 sequence reads: CASSRPGLAGGTGTDTQYF. The CDR3 DNA reads as TGTGCCAGCAGCCGACCGGGACTAGCGGGAGGGACTGGCACAGATACGCAGTATTTT.

The chain employs TRBV12-3 or TRBV12-4 and TRBJ2-5; 8 nucleotides align to TRBD1. This CDR3 comprises 13 residues. The ends lost 6 bases at V and 5 bases at J; junction bases unmatched: 5. The CDR3 DNA reads as TGTGCCAGCAGCTGGACAGGGAGGGAGACCCAGTACTTC. It specifies CASSWTGRETQYF.

The chain recombines TRBV30 with TRBJ1-5; TRBD1 aligns across 7 bases. This CDR3 has 15 residues. J gave up 5 bases and V 4 bases, and 11 bases lay outside the gene matches. Per the germline V gene, CDR1 is GTSNPN and CDR2 is SVGIG (reference sequence). The CDR3 region is CAWNLGDSQYQPQHF. In nucleotides, the CDR3 is TGTGCCTGGAACCTCGGGGACAGCCAATATCAGCCCCAGCATTTT.

The gene calls are TRBV28 and TRBJ2-1, with TRBD2 matching 14 bases. CDR3 size: 22 residues. V trimming: 5 bases; J trimming: 4 bases; junction bases outside the gene matches: 22. Germline V gene sequence: CDR1 MDHEN, CDR2 SYDVKM. The CDR3 nucleotides read TGTGCCAGCAGTCTTATATTCGGACGGCCGGGACTAGCGGGAGATTCATACAATGAGCAGTTCTTC. The encoded protein is CASSLIFGRPGLAGDSYNEQFF.

The CDR3 spells CASSTGQGLLYGYTF. For the CDR3, the DNA is TGTGCCAGTAGTACCGGACAGGGCTTGCTCTATGGCTACACCTTC. V is TRBV19 and J is TRBJ1-2; 8 bases align to TRBD1. The CDR3 is 15 residues long. The V and J ends lost 4 bases and 4 bases, in that order; junction bases with no gene match: 8. CDR1 LNHDA and CDR2 SQIVND come from the germline V gene (reference sequence).

The chain combines TRBV25-1 with TRBJ1-2, with 7 bases identical to TRBD1. The CDR3 consists of 14 residues. Losses at the gene ends were 3 bases for V and 4 bases for J; bases not matched to a gene: 5. Looked up from germline, CDR1 is MGHDK and CDR2 is SYGVNS. CDR3: CASSDSGQSYGYTF. DNA of the CDR3: TGTGCCAGCAGTGATTCGGGACAGAGCTATGGCTACACCTTC.

The CDR3, as DNA: TGTGCCAGCAGCGATCGGGCTAGCCCCATGGAGACCCAGTACTTC. As protein: CASSDRASPMETQYF. The chain combines TRBV7-3 with TRBJ2-5; maybe TRBD2 (5 bases). Deletions cut 5 bases from V and 5 bases from J, with 18 bases between. This CDR3 comprises 15 residues. Germline V gene lookup returns CDR1 SGHTA and CDR2 FQGTGA.

The V gene is TRBV11-2, the J gene TRBJ2-5; 13 bases match TRBD2. Germline V CDR1 and CDR2: SGHAT, FQNNGV. The CDR3 has 16 residues. After removal of 5 bases from V and 1 base from J, the junction contained 4 bases not matched to a gene. The CDR3: CASSRRTSGGQETQYF. The CDR3 DNA is TGTGCCAGCAGCCGTCGGACTAGCGGGGGCCAAGAGACCCAGTACTTC.

V is TRBV6-2 or TRBV6-3 and J is TRBJ2-2, with TRBD2 identical over 13 bases. The CDR3 spans 15 residues. The V and J ends lost 6 bases and 6 bases, in that order; junction bases with no gene match: 4. Germline-derived CDR1 and CDR2 are MNHEY and SVGEGT. The chain's CDR3 is CASSHTSGGAGELFF. CDR3 sequence (DNA): TGTGCCAGCAGCCACACTAGCGGGGGGGCCGGGGAGCTGTTTTTT.

This sequence joins TRBV9 and TRBJ2-7; D possibly corresponds to TRBD2 (5 bases). This CDR3 region has 10 residues. Germline V gene sequence: CDR1 SGDLS, CDR2 YYNGEE. As DNA, the CDR3 is TGTATCCCCGGGAACTACGAGCAGTACTTC. It encodes CIPGNYEQYF.

This clone was seen a few times. The chain uses TRBV25-1 and TRBJ2-1, with TRBD2 matching over 10 bases. This CDR3 has 18 residues. The junction had 12 bases not matched to a gene; V was cut back by 4 bases and J by 3 bases. Germline CDR1 MGHDK, CDR2 SYGVNS. The CDR3 DNA is TGTGCCAGCAGTGGTACCGGGACTAGCGCGAAGGACTACAATGAGCAGTTCTTC. Translated, it gives CASSGTGTSAKDYNEQFF.

CDR3 nucleotide sequence: TGTGCCAGCAGCGTTGGGGCGCACTACGAGCAGTACTTC. Its protein product is CASSVGAHYEQYF. This chain links TRBV9 with TRBJ2-7, with D possibly matching TRBD1 (5 bases). The germline CDR1 and CDR2 sequences are SGDLS and YYNGEE. This CDR3 region has 13 residues. V was clipped by 2 bases and J by 3 bases, with 9 bases between them.

The V call is TRBV6-5, the J call TRBJ2-5; 8 nucleotides line up with TRBD2. V shed 6 bases, J shed 5 bases, and the junction held 11 bases outside the gene matches. Germline V gives CDR1 MNHEY, CDR2 SVGAGI. The CDR3 has 15 residues. CDR3 in amino acids: CASRSGLVYGETQYF. In DNA, the CDR3 is TGTGCCAGCAGATCGGGACTAGTATATGGTGAGACCCAGTACTTC.

This clone was observed once. The chain uses TRBV3-1 (or the pseudogene TRBV3-2) and TRBJ1-5; D remains unclear. This CDR3 spans 12 amino acids. The V end lost 1 base, the J end lost 6 bases, and 4 bases lay between the germline ends. The germline V gene has CDR1 LGHDT and CDR2 YNNKEL (reference sequence). The CDR3 DNA is TGTGCCAGCAGCCAAGGGCTTCAGCCCCAGCATTTT. It translates to CASSQGLQPQHF.

The rearrangement links TRBV14 to TRBJ1-2; TRBD1 aligns across 12 bases. The CDR3 contains 17 residues. V was pared by 4 bases and J by 2 bases, with 8 bases of the junction left unmatched. From germline, CDR1 is SGHDN and CDR2 FVKESK. This chain's CDR3 is CASSLRDRGLQNYGYTF. The CDR3 region has the DNA TGTGCCAGCAGCCTCCGGGACAGGGGGCTCCAGAACTATGGCTACACCTTC.

The chain carries TRBV5-5 and TRBJ1-5, with 7 bases lining up with TRBD1. J was trimmed by 10 bases and V by 1 base; bases with no gene match: 11. The V gene's germline CDR1 is SGHKS and CDR2 YYEKEE (reference sequence). CDR3 length: 15 amino acids. The CDR3, as DNA: TGTGCCAGCAGCTTGTACGGGACAGACAGTGGACCCCAGCATTTT. This translates into CASSLYGTDSGPQHF.